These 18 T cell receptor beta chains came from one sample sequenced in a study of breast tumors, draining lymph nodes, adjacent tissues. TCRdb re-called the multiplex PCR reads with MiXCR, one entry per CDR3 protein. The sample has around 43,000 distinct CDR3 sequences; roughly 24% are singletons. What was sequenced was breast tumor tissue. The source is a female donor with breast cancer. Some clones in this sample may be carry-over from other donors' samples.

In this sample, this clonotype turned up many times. CDR3 coding DNA: TGTGCCAGCAGCTTGGCCGGGACAGGGAACACCGGGGAGCTGTTTTTT. It encodes CASSLAGTGNTGELFF. V usage is TRBV5-4 and J usage is TRBJ2-2; 8 bases fit TRBD1. Germline V gene lookup returns CDR1 SGHNT and CDR2 YYREEE (reference sequence). This CDR3 contains 16 residues. The V and J ends lost 0 bases and 1 base, in that order; junction bases with no gene match: 2.

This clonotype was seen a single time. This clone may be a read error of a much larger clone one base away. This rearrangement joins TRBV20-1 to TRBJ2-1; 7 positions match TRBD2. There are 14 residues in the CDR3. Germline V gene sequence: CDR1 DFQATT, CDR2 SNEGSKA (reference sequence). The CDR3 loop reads CSASTGGSYNVQFF. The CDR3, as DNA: TGCAGTGCTAGTACGGGCGGGAGCTACAATGTGCAGTTCTTC.

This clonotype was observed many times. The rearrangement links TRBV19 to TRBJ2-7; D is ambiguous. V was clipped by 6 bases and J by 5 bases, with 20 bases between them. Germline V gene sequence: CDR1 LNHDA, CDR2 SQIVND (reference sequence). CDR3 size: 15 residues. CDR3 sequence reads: CASSPSDSFGHEQYF. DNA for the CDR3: TGTGCCAGTAGCCCTTCCGACTCGTTCGGTCACGAGCAGTACTTC.

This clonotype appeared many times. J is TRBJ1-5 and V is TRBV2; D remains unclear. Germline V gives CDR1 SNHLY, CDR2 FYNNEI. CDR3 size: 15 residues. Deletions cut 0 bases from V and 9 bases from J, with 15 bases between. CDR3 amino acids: CASSEAEAPGGPQHF. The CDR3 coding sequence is TGTGCCAGCAGTGAAGCCGAGGCACCGGGTGGGCCCCAGCATTTT.

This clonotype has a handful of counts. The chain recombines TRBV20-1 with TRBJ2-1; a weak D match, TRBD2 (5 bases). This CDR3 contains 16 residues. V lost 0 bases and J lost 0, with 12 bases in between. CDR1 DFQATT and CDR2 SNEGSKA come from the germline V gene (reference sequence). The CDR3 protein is CSARDRASFSYNEQFF. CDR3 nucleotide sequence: TGCAGTGCTAGAGATCGGGCTAGCTTCTCCTACAATGAGCAGTTCTTC.

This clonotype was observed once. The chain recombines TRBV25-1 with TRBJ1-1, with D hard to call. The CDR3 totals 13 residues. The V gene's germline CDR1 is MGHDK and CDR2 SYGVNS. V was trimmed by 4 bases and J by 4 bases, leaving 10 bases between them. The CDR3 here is CASSVSRSTEAFF. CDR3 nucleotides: TGTGCCAGCAGTGTTAGTCGGAGCACTGAAGCTTTCTTT.

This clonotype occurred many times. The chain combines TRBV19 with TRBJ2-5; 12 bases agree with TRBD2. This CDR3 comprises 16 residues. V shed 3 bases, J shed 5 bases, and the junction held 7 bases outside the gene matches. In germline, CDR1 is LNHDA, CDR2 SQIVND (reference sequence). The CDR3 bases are TGTGCCAGTAGTATCAGGCTAGCGGGGGGGTTTGAGACCCAGTACTTC. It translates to CASSIRLAGGFETQYF.

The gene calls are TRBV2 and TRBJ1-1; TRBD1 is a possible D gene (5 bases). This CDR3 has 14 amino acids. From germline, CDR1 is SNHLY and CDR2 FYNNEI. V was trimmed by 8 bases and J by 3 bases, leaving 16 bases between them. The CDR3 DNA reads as TGTGCCAGCGCCTCTGAGGGACTAGACACTGAAGCTTTCTTT. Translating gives CASASEGLDTEAFF. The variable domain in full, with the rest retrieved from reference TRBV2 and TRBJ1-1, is EPEVTQTPSHQVTQMGQEVILRCVPISNHLYFYWYRQILGQKVEFLVSFYNNEISEKSEIFDDQFSVERPDGSNFTLKIRSTKLEDSAMYFCASASEGLDTEAFFGQGTRLTVV.

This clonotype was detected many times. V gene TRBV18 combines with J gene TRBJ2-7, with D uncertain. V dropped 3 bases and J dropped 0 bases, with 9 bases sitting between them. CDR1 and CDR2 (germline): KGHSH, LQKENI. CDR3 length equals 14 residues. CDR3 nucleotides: TGTGCCAGCTCACCGGGCCCCGGCTCCTACGAGCAGTACTTC. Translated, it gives CASSPGPGSYEQYF.

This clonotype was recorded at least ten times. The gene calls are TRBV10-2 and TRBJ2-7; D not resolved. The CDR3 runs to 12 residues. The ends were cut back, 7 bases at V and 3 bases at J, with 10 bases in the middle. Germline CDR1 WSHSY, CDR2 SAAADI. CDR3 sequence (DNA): TGCGCCAGCAAATACAGAAACTACGAGCAGTACTTC. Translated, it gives CASKYRNYEQYF.

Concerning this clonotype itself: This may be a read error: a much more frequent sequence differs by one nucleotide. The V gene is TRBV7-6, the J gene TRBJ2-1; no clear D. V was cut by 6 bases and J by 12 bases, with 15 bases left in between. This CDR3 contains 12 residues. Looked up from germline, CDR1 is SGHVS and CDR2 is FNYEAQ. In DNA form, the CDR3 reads TGTGCCAGCAGTAAAGAGTGGGGTGGGCAGTTCTTC. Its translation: CASSKEWGGQFF.

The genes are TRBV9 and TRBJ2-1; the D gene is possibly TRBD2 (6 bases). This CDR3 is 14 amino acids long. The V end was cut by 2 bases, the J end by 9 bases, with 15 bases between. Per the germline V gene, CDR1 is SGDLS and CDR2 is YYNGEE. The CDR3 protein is CASSVPTSKGEQFF. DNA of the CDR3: TGTGCCAGCAGCGTTCCTACTAGCAAGGGTGAGCAGTTCTTC.

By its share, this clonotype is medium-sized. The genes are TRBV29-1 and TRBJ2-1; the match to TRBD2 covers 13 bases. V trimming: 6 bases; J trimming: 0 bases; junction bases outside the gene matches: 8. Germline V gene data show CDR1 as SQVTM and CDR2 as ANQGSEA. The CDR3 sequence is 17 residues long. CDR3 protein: CSVEGLAGMGSYNEQFF. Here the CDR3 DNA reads TGCAGCGTGGAGGGACTAGCGGGAATGGGCTCCTACAATGAGCAGTTCTTC.

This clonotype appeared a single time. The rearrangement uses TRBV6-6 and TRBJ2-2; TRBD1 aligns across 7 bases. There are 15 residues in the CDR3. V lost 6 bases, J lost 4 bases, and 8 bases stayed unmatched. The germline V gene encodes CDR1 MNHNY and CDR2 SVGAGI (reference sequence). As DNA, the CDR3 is TGTGCCAGCAGAGGGGGCAGGGCCCCCACCGGGGAGCTGTTTTTT. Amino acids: CASRGGRAPTGELFF.

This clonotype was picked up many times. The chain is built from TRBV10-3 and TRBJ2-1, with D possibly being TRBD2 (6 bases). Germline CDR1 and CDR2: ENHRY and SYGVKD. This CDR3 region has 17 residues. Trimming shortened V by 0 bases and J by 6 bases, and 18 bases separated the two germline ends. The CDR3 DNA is TGTGCCATCAGTGAGTCGAGGGACTCAAGGCCCTCCAATGAGCAGTTCTTC. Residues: CAISESRDSRPSNEQFF.

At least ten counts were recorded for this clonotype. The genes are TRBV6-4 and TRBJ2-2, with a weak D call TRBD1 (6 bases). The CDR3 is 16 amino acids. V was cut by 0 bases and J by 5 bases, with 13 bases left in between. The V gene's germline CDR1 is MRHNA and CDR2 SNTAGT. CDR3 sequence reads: CASSDSPGAGTGELFF. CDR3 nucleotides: TGTGCCAGCAGTGACTCCCCAGGGGCAGGGACCGGGGAGCTGTTTTTT.

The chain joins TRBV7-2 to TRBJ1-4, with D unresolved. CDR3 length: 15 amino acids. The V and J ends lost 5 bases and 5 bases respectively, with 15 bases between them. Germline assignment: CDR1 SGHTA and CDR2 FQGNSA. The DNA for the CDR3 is TGTGCCAGCAGCCTACTTGGTCGCTCGAATGAAAAACTGTTTTTT. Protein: CASSLLGRSNEKLFF.

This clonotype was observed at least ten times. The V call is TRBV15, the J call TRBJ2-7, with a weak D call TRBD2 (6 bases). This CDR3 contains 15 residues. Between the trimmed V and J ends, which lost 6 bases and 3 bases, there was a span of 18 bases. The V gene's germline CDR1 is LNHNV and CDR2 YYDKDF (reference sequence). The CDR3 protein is CATRKAGGVGYEQYF. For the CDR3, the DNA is TGTGCCACCAGAAAGGCAGGCGGGGTCGGCTACGAGCAGTACTTC.